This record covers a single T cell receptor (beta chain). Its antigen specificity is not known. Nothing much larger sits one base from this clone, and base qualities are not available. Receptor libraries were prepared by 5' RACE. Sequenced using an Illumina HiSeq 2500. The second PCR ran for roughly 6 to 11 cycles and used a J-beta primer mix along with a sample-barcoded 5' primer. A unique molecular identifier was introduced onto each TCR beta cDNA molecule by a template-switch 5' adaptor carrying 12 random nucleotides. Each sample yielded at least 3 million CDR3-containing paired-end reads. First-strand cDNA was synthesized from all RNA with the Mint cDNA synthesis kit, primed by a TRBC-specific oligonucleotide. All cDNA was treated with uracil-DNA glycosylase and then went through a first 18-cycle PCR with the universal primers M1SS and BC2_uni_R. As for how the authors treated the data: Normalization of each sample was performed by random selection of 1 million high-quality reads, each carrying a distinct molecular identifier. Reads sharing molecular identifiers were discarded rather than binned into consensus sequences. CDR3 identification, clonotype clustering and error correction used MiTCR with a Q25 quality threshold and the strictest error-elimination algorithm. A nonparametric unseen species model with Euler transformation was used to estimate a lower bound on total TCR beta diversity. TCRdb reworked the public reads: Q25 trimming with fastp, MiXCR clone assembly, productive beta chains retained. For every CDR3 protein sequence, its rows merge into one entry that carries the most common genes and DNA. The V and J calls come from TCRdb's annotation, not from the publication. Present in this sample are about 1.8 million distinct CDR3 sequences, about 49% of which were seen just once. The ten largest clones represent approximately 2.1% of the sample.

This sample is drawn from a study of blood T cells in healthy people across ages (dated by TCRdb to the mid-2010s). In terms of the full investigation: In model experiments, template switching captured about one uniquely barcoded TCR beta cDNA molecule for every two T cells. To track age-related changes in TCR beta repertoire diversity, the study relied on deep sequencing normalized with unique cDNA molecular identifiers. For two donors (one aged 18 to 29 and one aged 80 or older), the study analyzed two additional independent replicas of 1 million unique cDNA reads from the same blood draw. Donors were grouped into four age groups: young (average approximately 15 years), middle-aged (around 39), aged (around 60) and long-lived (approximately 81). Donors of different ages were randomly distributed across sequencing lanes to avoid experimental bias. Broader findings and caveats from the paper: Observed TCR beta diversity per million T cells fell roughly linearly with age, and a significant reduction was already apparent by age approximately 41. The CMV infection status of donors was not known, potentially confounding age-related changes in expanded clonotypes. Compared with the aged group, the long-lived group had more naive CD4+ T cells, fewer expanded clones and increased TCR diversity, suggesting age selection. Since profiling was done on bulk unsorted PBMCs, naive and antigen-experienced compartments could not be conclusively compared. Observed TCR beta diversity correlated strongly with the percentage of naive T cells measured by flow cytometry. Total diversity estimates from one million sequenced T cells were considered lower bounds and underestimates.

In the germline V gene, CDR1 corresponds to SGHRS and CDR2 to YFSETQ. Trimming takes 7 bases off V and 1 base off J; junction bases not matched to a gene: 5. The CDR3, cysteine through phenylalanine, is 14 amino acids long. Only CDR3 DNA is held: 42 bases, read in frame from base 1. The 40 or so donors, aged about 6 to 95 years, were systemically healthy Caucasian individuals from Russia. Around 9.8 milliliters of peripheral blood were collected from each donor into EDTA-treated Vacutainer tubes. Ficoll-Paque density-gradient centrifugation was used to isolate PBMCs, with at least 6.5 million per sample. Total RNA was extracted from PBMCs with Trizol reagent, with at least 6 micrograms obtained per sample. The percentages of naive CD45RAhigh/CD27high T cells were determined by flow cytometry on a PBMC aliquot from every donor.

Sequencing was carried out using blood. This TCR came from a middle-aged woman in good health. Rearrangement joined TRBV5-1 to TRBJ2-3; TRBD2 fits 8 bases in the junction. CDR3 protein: CASQQTSGTDTQYF. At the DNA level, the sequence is TGCGCCAGCCAACAGACTAGCGGCACAGATACGCAGTATTTT.